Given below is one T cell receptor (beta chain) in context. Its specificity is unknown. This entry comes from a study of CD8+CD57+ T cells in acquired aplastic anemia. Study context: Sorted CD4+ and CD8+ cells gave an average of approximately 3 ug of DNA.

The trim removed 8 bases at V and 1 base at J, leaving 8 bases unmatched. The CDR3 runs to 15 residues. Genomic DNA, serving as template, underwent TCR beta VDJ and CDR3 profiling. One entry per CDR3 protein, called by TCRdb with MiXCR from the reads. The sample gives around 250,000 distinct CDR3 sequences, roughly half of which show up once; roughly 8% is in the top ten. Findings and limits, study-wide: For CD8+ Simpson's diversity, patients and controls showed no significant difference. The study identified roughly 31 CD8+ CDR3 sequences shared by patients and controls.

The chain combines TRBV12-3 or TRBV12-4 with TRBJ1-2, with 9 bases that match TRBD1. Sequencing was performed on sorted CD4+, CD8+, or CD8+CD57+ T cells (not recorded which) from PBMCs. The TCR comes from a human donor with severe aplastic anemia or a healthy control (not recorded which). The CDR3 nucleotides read TGTGCCAGCCGCAGGACAGGGGCGATTAACTATGGCTACACCTTC. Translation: CASRRTGAINYGYTF.